These T cell receptor beta chains were read from a single sample in a study of blood T cell repertoires in COVID-19. Libraries were prepared by immunoSEQ multiplex PCR; TCRdb keeps only in-frame clonotypes and omits some of them. The sample lists a few hundred thousand clones, around 82% seen once, with 15% to 17% in the top ten. The material sequenced was peripheral blood. The receptor set was obtained from a person aged 65 to 79 with COVID-19, enrolled during active disease. Each CDR3 is given with its conserved first and last residue. The order of the fields is D gene, V gene, J gene, CDR3 protein, CDR3 DNA. The D gene is left open where the match is weak.

>.|TRBV9|TRBJ2-3
CASSVAVGLQGHTQYF
TGTGCCAGCAGCGTAGCTGTGGGACTTCAAGGTCATACGCAGTATTTT
>TRBD1|TRBV18|TRBJ2-7
CASSRTGGRNEQYF
TGTGCCAGCTCAAGGACAGGGGGTCGTAACGAGCAGTACTTC
>.|TRBV19|TRBJ1-5
CATAARGPGQPQHF
TGTGCCACCGCCGCCAGGGGCCCCGGTCAGCCCCAGCATTTT
>TRBD1|TRBV5-4|TRBJ1-2
CASSLGQGMNGYTF
TGTGCCAGCAGCTTGGGACAGGGTATGAATGGCTACACCTTC
>.|TRBV7-2|TRBJ1-3
CASSLGGGPGNTIYF
TGTGCCAGCAGCTTAGGAGGGGGACCTGGAAACACCATATATTTT
>.|TRBV7-9|TRBJ1-3
CASSLKGRLGNTIYF
TGTGCCAGCAGCTTAAAGGGGCGATTAGGAAACACCATATATTTT
>.|TRBV18|TRBJ1-2
CASSPTPGPGYTF
TGTGCCAGCTCACCGACGCCAGGGCCTGGCTACACCTTC
>TRBD2|TRBV28|TRBJ2-1
CASSLAGLAGGRNEQFF
TGTGCCAGCAGTTTAGCTGGACTAGCGGGGGGACGAAATGAGCAGTTCTTC
>TRBD1|TRBV9|TRBJ2-7
CASSVTTGDYEQYF
TGTGCCAGCAGCGTCACGACAGGGGATTACGAGCAGTACTTC
>.|TRBV14|TRBJ1-3
CASSPRLDSGNTIYF
TGTGCCAGCAGCCCTCGTCTAGACTCTGGAAACACCATATATTTT
>.|TRBV4-1|TRBJ2-5
CASSLVSPGEGETQYF
TGCGCCAGCAGCCTAGTATCACCAGGGGAAGGGGAGACCCAGTACTTC
>TRBD1|TRBV2|TRBJ2-2
CASRTGQGAAGELFF
TGTGCCAGCAGGACCGGACAGGGGGCGGCCGGGGAGCTGTTTTTT
>.|TRBV6-4|TRBJ2-7
CASSPDSNDEQYF
TGTGCCAGCAGCCCGGACAGTAACGACGAGCAGTACTTC
>TRBD2|TRBV28|TRBJ2-4
CASSQGTLAGVSKNIQYF
TGTGCCAGCAGTCAGGGTACCCTAGCGGGAGTGTCCAAAAACATTCAGTACTTC
>TRBD2|TRBV19|TRBJ2-7
CASSPRGSSYEQYF
TGTGCCAGTAGTCCTCGCGGGAGCTCCTACGAGCAGTACTTC
>TRBD2|TRBV10-2|TRBJ2-1
CASSELAGGTGFF
TGCGCCAGCAGTGAACTAGCGGGGGGTACTGGGTTCTTC
>TRBD1|TRBV19|TRBJ1-2
CASSIMGQGNGYTF
TGTGCCAGTAGTATAATGGGACAGGGGAATGGCTACACCTTC